These 16 T cell receptor beta chains came from one sample sequenced in a study of cytomegalovirus exposure and HLA in healthy donors. It was with 60 Vbeta and 13 Jbeta primers that the PCR ran. Using immunoSEQ multiplex PCR, the repertoire was profiled, and TCRdb retains in-frame clones only, with some absent. The table includes 250,000 to 350,000 clones, 72% detected once. Sample: PBMCs. The receptors here all came from a female donor in good health and CMV-seronegative.

Here the CDR3 reads CASTGTGAGYTF. The CDR3 DNA follows: TGTGCCAGCACCGGGACAGGGGCAGGCTACACCTTC. The chain carries TRBV5-6 and TRBJ1-2, with 10 bases fitting TRBD1. Germline V CDR1 and CDR2: SGHDT, YYEEEE. After removal of 6 bases from V and 8 bases from J, the junction contained 4 bases not matched to a gene. This CDR3 contains 12 residues. Full variable domain (outside the CDR3, taken from reference TRBV5-6 and TRBJ1-2): DAGVTQSPTHLIKTRGQQVTLRCSPKSGHDTVSWYQQALGQGPQFIFQYYEEEERQRGNFPDRFSGHQFPNYSSELNVNALLLGDSALYLCASTGTGAGYTFGSGTRLTVV.

CDR3 in DNA: TGTGCCAGCAGCCAGTCCCCGCCTAGTGGTTATAGTTCTAGCACAGATACGCAGTATTTT. Its protein product is CASSQSPPSGYSSSTDTQYF. The chain combines TRBV7-6 with TRBJ2-3; D unresolved. CDR3 size: 20 residues. V lost 5 bases, J lost 0 bases, and 27 bases lay in between. The germline gives CDR1 SGHVS, CDR2 FNYEAQ.

CDR3 DNA: TGTGCCAGCAGTGGGGGACAGGGCGGGAATCAGCCCCAGCATTTT. It encodes CASSGGQGGNQPQHF. The chain combines TRBV6-1 with TRBJ1-5; 9 bases are a match to TRBD1. The CDR3 extends over 15 amino acids. The germline CDR1 and CDR2 sequences are MNHNS and SASEGT. Trimming at V came to 4 bases and at J to 4 bases, leaving 5 bases not matched to a gene.

The rearrangement links TRBV7-9 to TRBJ2-7; D might be TRBD2 (6 bases). Germline CDR1 is SEHNR and CDR2 is FQNEAQ (reference sequence). Trimming pared 0 bases from V and 7 bases from J, leaving 10 bases between. The CDR3 loop spans 13 amino acids. The CDR3: CASSLAEGVEQYF. The CDR3 DNA is TGTGCCAGCAGCTTAGCGGAGGGTGTGGAGCAGTACTTC.

The chain carries TRBV2 and TRBJ1-4, with D possibly matching TRBD1 (6 bases). This CDR3 comprises 17 residues. Trimming pared 6 bases from V and 3 bases from J, leaving 20 bases between. Germline CDR1 and CDR2: SNHLY and FYNNEI. The CDR3 protein is CASSDVDGGLANEKLFF. CDR3 DNA sequence: TGTGCCAGCAGCGACGTCGACGGGGGGCTAGCTAATGAAAAACTGTTTTTT.

In its sample, this clone was seen a few times. The genes are TRBV12-2 and TRBJ2-7; the tabulated D call, TRBD1, remains unverified against the DNA. TRBV12-2 is a documented pseudogene. The CDR3 sequence is 15 residues long. CDR3 nucleotide sequence: TGTGCAAGTCGGCGAGACAGGGAGGTCGAGTACGAGCAGTACTTC. Its protein is CASRRDREVEYEQYF.

This chain connects TRBV28 to TRBJ2-3; weak D call: TRBD2 (6 bases). Germline CDR1 and CDR2: MDHEN and SYDVKM. The CDR3 has 14 residues. The ends were cut back, 6 bases at V and 0 bases at J, with 10 bases in the middle. CDR3 sequence reads: CASRAGFSTDTQYF. As DNA, the CDR3 is TGTGCCAGCAGGGCGGGATTTAGCACAGATACGCAGTATTTT.

J is TRBJ2-7 and V is TRBV15, with 12 bases matching TRBD2. Germline loops: CDR1 LNHNV, CDR2 YYDKDF (reference sequence). This CDR3 is built from 17 residues. The junction had 8 bases not matched to a gene; V was cut back by 2 bases and J by 3 bases. DNA of the CDR3: TGTGCCACCAGCAGATCGACTAGCGGGAGACTCCACTACGAGCAGTACTTC. Its translation is CATSRSTSGRLHYEQYF.

The chain couples TRBV13 to TRBJ2-1; TRBD2 might be the D (6 bases). This CDR3 is 16 amino acids long. Trimming cost V 0 bases and J 7 bases, with 16 bases left between them. Germline CDR1 and CDR2: PRHDT and FYEKMQ (reference sequence). In DNA, the CDR3 is TGTGCCAGCAGCTTAGGCGGGGGAGTCGGGGAGAATGAGCAGTTCTTC. It is translated as CASSLGGGVGENEQFF.

Comments on this clone: Since the CDR3 does not end with the conserved phenylalanine or tryptophan, this likely comes from a read error. The gene calls are TRBV5-1 and TRBJ1-1; D unclear. In germline, CDR1 is SGHRS, CDR2 YFSETQ. The CDR3 covers 11 residues. Trimming removed 0 bases from V and 6 bases from J, with 3 bases in between. The CDR3 loop is CASSLGSEAFS. The CDR3 DNA reads TGCGCCAGCAGCTTGGGGTCTGAAGCTTTCTCT.

A single count supports this clone. The CDR3 spells CASSIAPGQGGQYF. The CDR3 nucleotides read TGTGCCAGTAGTATCGCCCCGGGACAGGGCGGGCAGTACTTC. The V and J genes are TRBV19 and TRBJ2-7; 9 nucleotides agree with TRBD1. CDR1 and CDR2 (germline): LNHDA, SQIVND (reference sequence). The CDR3 loop spans 14 amino acids. J lost 9 bases, V lost 3 bases, and 9 bases had no gene match.

V usage is TRBV5-1 and J usage is TRBJ2-7; a weak D match, TRBD2 (6 bases). This CDR3 is 14 amino acids long. V lost 1 base, J lost 5 bases, and 13 bases lay in between. Germline CDR1 SGHRS, CDR2 YFSETQ. CDR3 region: CASSLSSGVDEQYF. In DNA, the CDR3 is TGCGCCAGCAGCTTGTCTTCGGGAGTTGACGAGCAGTACTTC.

J is TRBJ1-1 and V is TRBV6-5, with D possibly matching TRBD1 (5 bases). Germline V gives CDR1 MNHEY, CDR2 SVGAGI. Trimming stripped 10 bases from V and 4 bases from J, with 16 bases between. CDR3 length equals 13 residues. CDR3 sequence: CATQAGEATEAFF. The DNA for the CDR3 is TGTGCCACCCAGGCGGGGGAGGCCACTGAAGCTTTCTTT.

A few counts support this clone. CDR3 region: CASSGKGRAFF. In nucleotides, the CDR3 is TGTGCCAGCAGTGGTAAGGGGAGGGCTTTCTTT. The V gene is TRBV28, the J gene TRBJ1-1; a weak D match, TRBD1 (5 bases). V was shortened by 5 bases and J by 11 bases, with 12 bases between the two germline ends. Germline lookup yields CDR1 MDHEN and CDR2 SYDVKM. This CDR3 has 11 residues.

The chain is built from TRBV2 and TRBJ1-6; TRBD1 aligns across 9 bases. Germline values: CDR1 SNHLY, CDR2 FYNNEI. Trimming took 5 bases from V and 6 from J; bases not matched to a gene: 11. CDR3 length: 17 residues. This chain's CDR3 is CASSWDRENGLNSPLHF. For the CDR3, the DNA is TGTGCCAGCAGTTGGGACAGGGAAAACGGGCTTAATTCACCCCTCCACTTT.

The rearrangement uses TRBV6-6 and TRBJ2-7, with D possibly being TRBD2 (5 bases). Between the trimmed V and J ends, which lost 4 bases and 3 bases, there was a span of 16 bases. Germline CDR1 reads MNHNY; CDR2 reads SVGAGI (reference sequence). The CDR3 covers 15 residues. CDR3 nucleotide sequence: TGTGCCAGCAGTTCCCGGGGTGCGGCGGTCTACGAGCAGTACTTC. Translated, it gives CASSSRGAAVYEQYF.